This TCR beta chain was found in a study of identifying expanded T cells in peripheral blood. Study-wide results and limits: Approximately 2-week clone count variance significantly increased as total template count grew. Differentially abundant clones: roughly 1.2 between replicates, about 15 at approximately two weeks, approximately 19 at four.

This clone was seen more than once but under ten times. No antigen is known for it. Data came from immunoSEQ multiplex PCR; TCRdb stores just in-frame clones and leaves some out. The sample has under 95,000 clones, about nine tenths seen once. With 1 base removed from V and 0 bases from J, the gap between germline ends came to 13 bases. The CDR3 is made up of 18 amino acids. Germline V CDR1 and CDR2: SGHDN, FVKESK. No infections or other immune events were documented during collection. The chain combines TRBV14 with TRBJ2-6; the D gene is possibly TRBD1 (5 bases). This receptor was taken from a person between 18 and 75 years old in good health. Sample: blood. Here the CDR3 DNA reads TGTGCCAGCAGCCAAGTGAGACAGCCCTTCTCTGGGGCCAACGTCCTGACTTTC. It translates to CASSQVRQPFSGANVLTF.